One and the same sample provided the 19 T cell receptor beta chains below, sequenced in a study of blood T cell repertoires in COVID-19. Method: immunoSEQ multiplex PCR; TCRdb's copy keeps in-frame clones and lacks some. The sample lists under 300,000 clones; over 85% were seen once. Sample: PBMCs or T cells enriched from blood (not recorded which). Receptors were obtained from a woman in her sixties who had recovered from COVID-19.

This chain uses TRBV12-3 or TRBV12-4 with TRBJ1-2; possibly TRBD1 for D (6 bases). This CDR3 comprises 12 residues. With 3 bases removed from V and 7 bases from J, the gap between germline ends came to 9 bases. CDR3: CASSLGATGYTF. The CDR3 DNA is TGTGCCAGCAGTTTGGGGGCCACTGGCTACACCTTC.

This clone was seen a few times. The rearrangement uses TRBV27 and TRBJ1-6; no clear D. The germline V gene has CDR1 MNHEY and CDR2 SMNVEV (reference sequence). This CDR3 has 15 amino acids. V was pared by 5 bases and J by 9 bases, with 17 bases between. The CDR3 region is CASSQMGGLGSPLHF. The CDR3 DNA sequence: TGTGCCAGCAGTCAGATGGGAGGGTTAGGTTCACCCCTCCACTTT.

V usage is TRBV5-4 and J usage is TRBJ2-1; the match to TRBD2 covers 7 bases. Germline V lookup: CDR1 SGHNT, CDR2 YYREEE (reference sequence). CDR3 length: 14 residues. J lost 10 bases, V lost 2 bases, and 9 bases had no gene match. The CDR3: CASSFLGGGGEQFF. In DNA form, the CDR3 reads TGTGCCAGCAGCTTCCTGGGGGGGGGTGGCGAGCAGTTCTTC.

Details on this clone: Since a far larger clone is one base different, this is likely a read error. The chain uses TRBV3-1 (or the pseudogene TRBV3-2) and TRBJ2-7; 9 nucleotides match TRBD2. Germline V gene sequence: CDR1 LGHDT, CDR2 YNNKEL (reference sequence). The junction had 2 bases not matched to a gene; V was cut back by 4 bases and J by 4 bases. There are 13 residues in the CDR3. In nucleotides, the CDR3 is TGTGCCAGCAGCCCGACTAGCGGATACGAGCAGTACTTC. Translated, it gives CASSPTSGYEQYF.

The chain carries TRBV5-4 and TRBJ2-6; D call uncertain. Germline CDR1 SGHNT, CDR2 YYREEE (reference sequence). The CDR3 runs 14 residues. V lost 2 bases and J 4 bases, leaving 7 bases between the germline ends. DNA of the CDR3: TGTGCCAGCAGCTTTTCAGGAGGGGCCAACGTCCTGACTTTC. Residues: CASSFSGGANVLTF.

The rearrangement uses TRBV5-1 and TRBJ2-3, with 12 positions matching TRBD2. Losses at the gene ends were 6 bases for V and 6 bases for J; bases not matched to a gene: 8. In germline, CDR1 is SGHRS, CDR2 YFSETQ. The CDR3 covers 15 residues. The CDR3 reads CASTLTSGSWDTQYF. The CDR3 DNA reads as TGCGCCAGCACCCTGACTAGCGGGAGTTGGGATACGCAGTATTTT.

The V and J genes are TRBV19 and TRBJ1-2, with TRBD1 identical over 7 bases. Germline V lookup: CDR1 LNHDA, CDR2 SQIVND (reference sequence). The trim removed 3 bases at V and 1 base at J, leaving 8 bases unmatched. CDR3 size: 16 residues. In DNA, the CDR3 is TGTGCCAGTAGTATGATCTCGGGACAGCTTAACTATGGCTACACCTTC. Translating it yields CASSMISGQLNYGYTF.

The chain links TRBV5-6 to TRBJ2-1; TRBD2 matches 11 bases. Germline values: CDR1 SGHDT, CDR2 YYEEEE. The CDR3 sequence is 16 residues long. V lost 0 bases, J lost 4 bases, and 3 bases stayed unmatched. The CDR3 DNA reads as TGTGCCAGCAGCTTGGCAGCTAGCGGGGGGTACAATGAGCAGTTCTTC. Encoded protein: CASSLAASGGYNEQFF.

CDR3 residues: CASSPTSGYTSSYNEQFF. CDR3 coding DNA: TGTGCCAGCAGCCCGACTAGCGGGTATACGAGCTCCTACAATGAGCAGTTCTTC. V usage is TRBV2 and J usage is TRBJ2-1; 10 positions agree with TRBD2. CDR3 length: 18 residues. Trimming took 6 bases from V and 0 from J; bases not matched to a gene: 11. Per germline, CDR1 SNHLY and CDR2 FYNNEI.

The chain joins TRBV15 to TRBJ2-7; D possibly corresponds to TRBD2 (6 bases). The CDR3 consists of 14 residues. The V end lost 5 bases, the J end lost 5 bases, and 16 bases lay between the germline ends. CDR1 and CDR2 (germline): LNHNV, YYDKDF (reference sequence). The CDR3 region has the DNA TGTGCCACCAGCCTACTAGCTGTTGGGGACGAGCAGTACTTC. Protein product: CATSLLAVGDEQYF.

The rearrangement uses TRBV28 and TRBJ1-4, with D unclear. CDR1 and CDR2 from the germline V gene are MDHEN and SYDVKM. Trimming removed 6 bases from V and 6 bases from J, with 5 bases in between. CDR3 length equals 11 residues. CDR3 DNA: TGTGCCAGCAGCCTCGATGAAAAACTGTTTTTT. This translates into CASSLDEKLFF.

The rearrangement joins TRBV6-5 to TRBJ1-5; weak D call: TRBD1 (6 bases). Germline CDR1 MNHEY, CDR2 SVGAGI. The CDR3 extends over 15 amino acids. V lost 6 bases and J lost 1, with 13 bases in between. The CDR3 is CASSHRDTSNQPQHF. CDR3 nucleotides: TGTGCCAGCAGCCACCGGGACACGAGCAATCAGCCCCAGCATTTT.

The genes are TRBV2 and TRBJ2-2; TRBD2 aligns across 8 bases. V shed 5 bases, J shed 6 bases, and the junction held 5 bases outside the gene matches. CDR3 length equals 14 residues. Germline V gives CDR1 SNHLY, CDR2 FYNNEI. CDR3 sequence reads: CASSKLGGAGELFF. The DNA of the CDR3 is TGTGCCAGCAGTAAACTCGGGGGGGCCGGGGAGCTGTTTTTT.

This clone appeared a single time. CDR3 DNA: TGTGCCTGGAGTGCTGTTAACTATGGCTACACCTTC. It yields the protein CAWSAVNYGYTF. The V gene is TRBV30, the J gene TRBJ1-2; no definite D call. CDR3 length: 12 amino acids. V was cut by 1 base and J by 1 base, with 4 bases left in between. Germline values: CDR1 GTSNPN, CDR2 SVGIG (reference sequence).

This chain links TRBV3-1 (or the pseudogene TRBV3-2) with TRBJ2-2; 8 bases map to TRBD2. The V gene end was trimmed by 7 bases and the J gene end by 3 bases; junction bases not matched to a gene: 4. The CDR3 loop spans 14 amino acids. Germline values: CDR1 LGHDT, CDR2 YNNKEL (reference sequence). CDR3 in DNA: TGTGCCAGCACTACGGGGGGGTACACCGGGGAGCTGTTTTTT. As protein: CASTTGGYTGELFF.

This rearrangement joins TRBV30 to TRBJ1-2; D is uncertain. CDR3 size: 13 residues. V was cut by 0 bases and J by 5 bases, with 10 bases left in between. Germline V CDR1 and CDR2: GTSNPN, SVGIG (reference sequence). The CDR3 coding sequence is TGTGCCTGGAGTGTAACGGCGGGTTATGGCTACACCTTC. It yields the protein CAWSVTAGYGYTF. Full variable domain (outside the CDR3, taken from reference TRBV30 and TRBJ1-2): SQTIHQWPATLVQPVGSPLSLECTVEGTSNPNLYWYRQAAGRGLQLLFYSVGIGQISSEVPQNLSASRPQDRQFILSSKKLLLSDSGFYLCAWSVTAGYGYTFGSGTRLTVV.

V usage is TRBV2 and J usage is TRBJ1-2; 8 bases are shared with TRBD1. The CDR3 is made up of 13 amino acids. Germline CDR1 is SNHLY and CDR2 is FYNNEI. After removal of 7 bases from V and 9 bases from J, the junction contained 10 bases not matched to a gene. The CDR3 region is CASTLQGGGSYTF. CDR3 DNA: TGTGCCAGCACCTTACAGGGGGGCGGTAGCTACACCTTC.

The rearrangement links TRBV21-1 to TRBJ2-3; the table's TRBD2 call for D was not verified on the DNA. TRBV21-1 is noted as a pseudogene. The CDR3 runs 16 residues. This CDR3 reads CASSKFAGGRADTQYF. CDR3 bases: TGTGCCAGCAGCAAATTTGCGGGGGGGCGGGCAGATACGCAGTATTTT.

The chain is built from TRBV19 and TRBJ2-6; possible D gene TRBD1, 5 bases. With 2 bases removed from V and 3 bases from J, the gap between germline ends came to 8 bases. There are 15 residues in the CDR3. The germline V gene encodes CDR1 LNHDA and CDR2 SQIVND (reference sequence). CDR3 sequence: CASSIRGYGANVLTF. The CDR3 bases are TGTGCCAGTAGTATAAGGGGTTATGGGGCCAACGTCCTGACTTTC.